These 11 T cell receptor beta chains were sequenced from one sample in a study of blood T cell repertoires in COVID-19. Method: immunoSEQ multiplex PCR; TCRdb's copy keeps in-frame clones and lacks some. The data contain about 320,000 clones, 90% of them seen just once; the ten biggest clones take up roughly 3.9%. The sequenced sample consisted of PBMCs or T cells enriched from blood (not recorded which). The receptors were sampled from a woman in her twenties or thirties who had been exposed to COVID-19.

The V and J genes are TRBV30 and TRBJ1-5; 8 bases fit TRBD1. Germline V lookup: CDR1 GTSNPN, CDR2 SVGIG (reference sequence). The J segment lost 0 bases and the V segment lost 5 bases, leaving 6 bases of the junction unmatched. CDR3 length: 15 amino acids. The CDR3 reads CAWGSTGGSNQPQHF. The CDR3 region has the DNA TGTGCCTGGGGAAGTACAGGGGGTAGCAATCAGCCCCAGCATTTT.

The CDR3 is CASRTDGSTNEKLFF. CDR3 coding DNA: TGCGCCAGCAGGACAGACGGATCAACTAATGAAAAACTGTTTTTT. The J gene is TRBJ1-4, the V gene TRBV5-1; the D gene is possibly TRBD1 (5 bases). V was cut by 5 bases and J by 0 bases, with 11 bases left in between. Per the germline V gene, CDR1 is SGHRS and CDR2 is YFSETQ. The CDR3 consists of 15 residues.

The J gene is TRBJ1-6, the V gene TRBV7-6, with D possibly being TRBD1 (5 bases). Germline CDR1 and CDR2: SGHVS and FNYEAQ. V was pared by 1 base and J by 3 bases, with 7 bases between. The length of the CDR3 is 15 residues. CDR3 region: CASSLDDSYNSPLHF. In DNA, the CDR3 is TGTGCCAGCAGCTTAGACGACAGCTATAATTCACCCCTCCACTTT.

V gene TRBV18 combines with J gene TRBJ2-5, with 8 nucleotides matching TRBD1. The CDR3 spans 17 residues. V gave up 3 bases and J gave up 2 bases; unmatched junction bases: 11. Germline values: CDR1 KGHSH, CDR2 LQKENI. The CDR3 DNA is TGTGCCAGCTCACCCCTTGGATCCAACAGGGGGCAAGAGACCCAGTACTTC. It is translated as CASSPLGSNRGQETQYF.

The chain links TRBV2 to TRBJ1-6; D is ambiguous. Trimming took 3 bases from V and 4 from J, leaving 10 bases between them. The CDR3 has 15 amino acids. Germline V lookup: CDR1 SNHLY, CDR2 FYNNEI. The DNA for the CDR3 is TGTGCCAGCAGTGATTGGCAGGCGTATAATTCACCCCTCCACTTT. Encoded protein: CASSDWQAYNSPLHF.

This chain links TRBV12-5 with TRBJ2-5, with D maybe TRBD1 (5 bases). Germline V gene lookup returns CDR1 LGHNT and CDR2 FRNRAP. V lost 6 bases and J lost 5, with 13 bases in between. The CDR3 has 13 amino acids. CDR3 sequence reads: CASGSGLGETQYF. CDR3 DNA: TGTGCTAGTGGCTCAGGGTTGGGGGAGACCCAGTACTTC.

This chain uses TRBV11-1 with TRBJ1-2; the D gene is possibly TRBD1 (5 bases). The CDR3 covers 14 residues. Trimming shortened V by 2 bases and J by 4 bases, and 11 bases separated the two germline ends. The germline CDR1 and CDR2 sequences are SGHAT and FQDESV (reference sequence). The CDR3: CASSLTQDSYGYTF. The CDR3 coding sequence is TGTGCCAGCAGCTTAACGCAAGACAGCTATGGCTACACCTTC.

The CDR3 loop reads CASRGARDTEAFF. The CDR3 DNA sequence: TGTGCCAGCAGGGGGGCCAGGGACACTGAAGCTTTCTTT. This chain connects TRBV7-9 to TRBJ1-1; a weak D match, TRBD1 (6 bases). Germline V gene sequence: CDR1 SEHNR, CDR2 FQNEAQ (reference sequence). Trimming removed 6 bases from V and 3 bases from J, with 11 bases in between. The CDR3 length is 13 residues.

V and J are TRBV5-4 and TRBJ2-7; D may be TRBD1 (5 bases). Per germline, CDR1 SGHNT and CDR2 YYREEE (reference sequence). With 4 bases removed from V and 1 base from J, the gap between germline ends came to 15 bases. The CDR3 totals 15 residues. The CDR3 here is CASSVLDRSSYEQYF. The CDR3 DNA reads TGTGCCAGCAGCGTGCTCGACAGAAGTTCCTACGAGCAGTACTTC.

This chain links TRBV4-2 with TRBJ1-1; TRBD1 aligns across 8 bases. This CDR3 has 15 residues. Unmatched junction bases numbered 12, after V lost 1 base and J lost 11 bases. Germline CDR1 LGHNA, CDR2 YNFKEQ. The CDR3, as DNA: TGTGCCAGCAGCCAAGCTCAGACAGGGGAAAACAAGGCTTTCTTT. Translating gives CASSQAQTGENKAFF.

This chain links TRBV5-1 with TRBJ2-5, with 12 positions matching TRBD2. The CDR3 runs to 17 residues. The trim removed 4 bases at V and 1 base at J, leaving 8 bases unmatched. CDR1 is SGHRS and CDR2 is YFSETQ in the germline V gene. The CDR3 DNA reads TGCGCCAGCAGCATGACTAGCGGGGGATGGGTCCAAGAGACCCAGTACTTC. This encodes CASSMTSGGWVQETQYF.